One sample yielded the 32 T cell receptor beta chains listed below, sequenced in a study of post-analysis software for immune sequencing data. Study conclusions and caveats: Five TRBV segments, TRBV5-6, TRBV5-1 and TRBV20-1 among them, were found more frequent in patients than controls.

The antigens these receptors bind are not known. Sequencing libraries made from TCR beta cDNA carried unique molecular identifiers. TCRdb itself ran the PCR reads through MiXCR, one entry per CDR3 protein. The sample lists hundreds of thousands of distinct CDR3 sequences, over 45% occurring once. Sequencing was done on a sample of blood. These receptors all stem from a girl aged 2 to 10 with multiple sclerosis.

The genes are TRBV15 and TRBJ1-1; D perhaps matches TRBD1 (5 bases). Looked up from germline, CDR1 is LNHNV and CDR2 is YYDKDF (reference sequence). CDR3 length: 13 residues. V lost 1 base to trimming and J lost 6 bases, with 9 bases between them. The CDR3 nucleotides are TGTGCCACCAGCAGAGGGGGCCGGGCTGAAGCTTTCTTT. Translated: CATSRGGRAEAFF.

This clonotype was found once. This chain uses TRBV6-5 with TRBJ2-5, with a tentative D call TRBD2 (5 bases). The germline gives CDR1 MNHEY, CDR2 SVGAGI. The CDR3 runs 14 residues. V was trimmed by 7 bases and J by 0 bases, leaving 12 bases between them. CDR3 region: CASTDRGHQETQYF. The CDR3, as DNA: TGTGCCAGCACAGACCGAGGGCACCAAGAGACCCAGTACTTC.

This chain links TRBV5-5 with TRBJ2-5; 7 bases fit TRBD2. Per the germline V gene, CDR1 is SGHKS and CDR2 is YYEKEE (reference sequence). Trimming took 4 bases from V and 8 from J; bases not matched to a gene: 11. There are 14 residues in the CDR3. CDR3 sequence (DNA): TGTGCCAGCAGCGGGGACTACCGCCTGAGAACCCAGTACTTC. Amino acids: CASSGDYRLRTQYF.

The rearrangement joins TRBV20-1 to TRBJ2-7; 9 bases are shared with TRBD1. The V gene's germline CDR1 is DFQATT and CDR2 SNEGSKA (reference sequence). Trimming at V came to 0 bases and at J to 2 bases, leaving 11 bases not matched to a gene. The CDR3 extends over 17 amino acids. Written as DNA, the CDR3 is TGCAGTGCTAGAGAATTCCCGGGACAGGGAGCCACCTACGAGCAGTACTTC. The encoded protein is CSAREFPGQGATYEQYF.

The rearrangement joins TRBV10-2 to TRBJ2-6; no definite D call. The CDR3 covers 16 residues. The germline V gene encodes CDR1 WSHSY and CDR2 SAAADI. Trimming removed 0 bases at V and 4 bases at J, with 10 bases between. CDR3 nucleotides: TGCGCCAGCAGTGAGTCGAAAACCGCGGGGGCCAACGTCCTGACTTTC. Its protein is CASSESKTAGANVLTF.

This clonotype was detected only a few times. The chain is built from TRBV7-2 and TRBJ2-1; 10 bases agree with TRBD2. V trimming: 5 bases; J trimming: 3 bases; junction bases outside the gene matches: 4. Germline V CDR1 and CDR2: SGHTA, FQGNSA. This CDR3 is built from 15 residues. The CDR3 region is CASSLSGGLYNEQFF. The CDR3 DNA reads TGTGCCAGCAGCCTTAGCGGGGGGCTCTACAATGAGCAGTTCTTC.

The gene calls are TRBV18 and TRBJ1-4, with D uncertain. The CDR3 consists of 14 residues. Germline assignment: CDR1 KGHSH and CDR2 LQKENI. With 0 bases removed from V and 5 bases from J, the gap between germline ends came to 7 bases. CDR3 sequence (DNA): TGTGCCAGCTCACCACCGTCCGAGAATGAAAAACTGTTTTTT. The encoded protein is CASSPPSENEKLFF.

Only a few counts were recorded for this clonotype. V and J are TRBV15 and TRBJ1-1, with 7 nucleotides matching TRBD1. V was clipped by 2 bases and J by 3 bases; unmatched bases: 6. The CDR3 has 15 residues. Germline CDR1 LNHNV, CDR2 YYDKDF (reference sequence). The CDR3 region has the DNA TGTGCCACCAGCAGACCGACAACAGGGGACACTGAAGCTTTCTTT. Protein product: CATSRPTTGDTEAFF.

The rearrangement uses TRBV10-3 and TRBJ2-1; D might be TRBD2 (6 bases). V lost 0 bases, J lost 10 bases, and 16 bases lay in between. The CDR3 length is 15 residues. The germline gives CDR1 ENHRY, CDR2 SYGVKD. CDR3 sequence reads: CAISESRDRRGEQFF. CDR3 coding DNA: TGTGCCATCAGTGAGTCACGGGACCGCCGGGGGGAGCAGTTCTTC.

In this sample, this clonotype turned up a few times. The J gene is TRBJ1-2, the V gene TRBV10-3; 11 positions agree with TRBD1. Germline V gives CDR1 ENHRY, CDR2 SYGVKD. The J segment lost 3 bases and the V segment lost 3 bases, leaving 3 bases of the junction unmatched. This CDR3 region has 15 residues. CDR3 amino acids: CAISDRDRGDYGYTF. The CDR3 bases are TGTGCCATCAGTGATCGGGACAGGGGGGACTATGGCTACACCTTC.

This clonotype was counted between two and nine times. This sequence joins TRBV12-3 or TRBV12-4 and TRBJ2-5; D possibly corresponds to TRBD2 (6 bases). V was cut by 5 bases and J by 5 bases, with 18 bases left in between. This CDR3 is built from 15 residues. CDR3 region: CASSPGLAVGETQYF. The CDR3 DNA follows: TGTGCCAGCAGTCCCGGGTTAGCGGTAGGGGAGACCCAGTACTTC.

CDR3 DNA sequence: TGTGCCAGCAGCTTAGGGACTAGCGGGGGGGAAGATACGCAGTATTTT. Translation gives CASSLGTSGGEDTQYF. The V call is TRBV5-6, the J call TRBJ2-3, with 16 positions matching TRBD2. Per the germline V gene, CDR1 is SGHDT and CDR2 is YYEEEE. V was clipped by 2 bases and J by 5 bases; unmatched bases: 2. The CDR3 covers 16 residues. The full variable domain, in which reference TRBV5-6 and TRBJ2-3 provide the parts outside the CDR3, is DAGVTQSPTHLIKTRGQQVTLRCSPKSGHDTVSWYQQALGQGPQFIFQYYEEEERQRGNFPDRFSGHQFPNYSSELNVNALLLGDSALYLCASSLGTSGGEDTQYFGPGTRLTVL.

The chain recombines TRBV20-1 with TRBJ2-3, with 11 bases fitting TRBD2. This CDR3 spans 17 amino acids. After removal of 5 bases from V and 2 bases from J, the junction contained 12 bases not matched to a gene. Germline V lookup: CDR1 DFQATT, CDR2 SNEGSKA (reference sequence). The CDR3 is CSARPTSGSTITDTQYF. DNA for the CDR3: TGCAGTGCTCGCCCAACTAGCGGGAGTACGATCACAGATACGCAGTATTTT.

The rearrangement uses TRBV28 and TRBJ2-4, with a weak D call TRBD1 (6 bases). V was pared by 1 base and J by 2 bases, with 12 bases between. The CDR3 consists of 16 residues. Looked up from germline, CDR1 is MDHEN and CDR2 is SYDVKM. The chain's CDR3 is CASSLYGGASKNIQYF. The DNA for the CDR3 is TGTGCCAGCAGTTTATATGGGGGCGCCTCCAAAAACATTCAGTACTTC.

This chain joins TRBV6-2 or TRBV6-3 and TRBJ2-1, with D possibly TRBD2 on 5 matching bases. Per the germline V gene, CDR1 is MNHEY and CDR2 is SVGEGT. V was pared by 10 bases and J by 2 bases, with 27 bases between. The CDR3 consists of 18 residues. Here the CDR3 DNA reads TGTGCCACCAATGACCAGCGGCTACGTTTGGACGCCTACAATGAGCAGTTCTTC. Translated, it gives CATNDQRLRLDAYNEQFF.

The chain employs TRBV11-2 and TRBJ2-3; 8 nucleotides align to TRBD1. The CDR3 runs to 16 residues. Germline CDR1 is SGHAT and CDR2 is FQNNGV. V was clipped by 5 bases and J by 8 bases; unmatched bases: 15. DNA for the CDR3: TGTGCCAGCAGCCTATCCGGGACAACCGGACAGGGTACGCAGTATTTT. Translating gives CASSLSGTTGQGTQYF.

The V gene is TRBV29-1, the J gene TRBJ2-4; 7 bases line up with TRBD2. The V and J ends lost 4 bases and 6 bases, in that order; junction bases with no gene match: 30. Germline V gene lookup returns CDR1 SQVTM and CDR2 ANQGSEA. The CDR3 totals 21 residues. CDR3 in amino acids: CSVVGVMAKVSGTHDANIQYF. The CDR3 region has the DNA TGCAGCGTTGTTGGAGTGATGGCAAAAGTAAGCGGGACTCACGACGCAAACATTCAGTACTTC. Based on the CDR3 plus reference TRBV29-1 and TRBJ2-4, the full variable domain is SAVISQKPSRDICQRGTSLTIQCQVDSQVTMMFWYRQQPGQSLTLIATANQGSEATYESGFVIDKFPISRPNLTFSTLTVSNMSPEDSSIYLCSVVGVMAKVSGTHDANIQYFGAGTRLSVL.

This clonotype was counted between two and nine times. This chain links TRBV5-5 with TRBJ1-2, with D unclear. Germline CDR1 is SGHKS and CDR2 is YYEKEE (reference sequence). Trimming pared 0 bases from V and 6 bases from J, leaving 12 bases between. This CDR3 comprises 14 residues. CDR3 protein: CASSLDMGLDGYTF. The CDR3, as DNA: TGTGCCAGCAGCTTGGACATGGGGTTAGATGGCTACACCTTC. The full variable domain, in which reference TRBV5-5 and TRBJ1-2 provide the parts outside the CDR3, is DAGVTQSPTHLIKTRGQQVTLRCSPISGHKSVSWYQQVLGQGPQFIFQYYEKEERGRGNFPDRFSARQFPNYSSELNVNALLLGDSALYLCASSLDMGLDGYTFGSGTRLTVV.

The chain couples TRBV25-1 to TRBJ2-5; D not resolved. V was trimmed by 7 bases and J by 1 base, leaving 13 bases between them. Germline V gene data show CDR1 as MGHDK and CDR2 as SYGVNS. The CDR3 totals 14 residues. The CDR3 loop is CASTPLGVQETQYF. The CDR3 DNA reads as TGTGCCAGCACCCCGTTAGGAGTCCAAGAGACCCAGTACTTC.

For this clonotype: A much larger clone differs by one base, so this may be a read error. This CDR3 reads CAIRLVNEQYF. DNA of the CDR3: TGTGCCATCAGACTGGTGAATGAGCAGTACTTC. The chain recombines TRBV10-3 with TRBJ2-4, with D unclear. V gave up 6 bases and J gave up 13 bases, with 13 bases separating them. The CDR3 totals 11 residues. Germline loops: CDR1 ENHRY, CDR2 SYGVKD.

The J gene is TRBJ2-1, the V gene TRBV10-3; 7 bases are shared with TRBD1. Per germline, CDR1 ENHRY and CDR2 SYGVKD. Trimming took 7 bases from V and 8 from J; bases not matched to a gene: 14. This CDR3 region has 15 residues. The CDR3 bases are TGTGCCATCACCAGACAGGGAACGAATGGGGATGAGCAGTTCTTC. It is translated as CAITRQGTNGDEQFF.

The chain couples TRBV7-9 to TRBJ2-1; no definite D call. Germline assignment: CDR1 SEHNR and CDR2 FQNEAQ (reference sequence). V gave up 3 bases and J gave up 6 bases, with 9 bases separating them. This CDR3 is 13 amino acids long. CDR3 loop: CASSLTVTNEQFF. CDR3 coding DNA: TGTGCCAGCAGCTTGACGGTGACCAATGAGCAGTTCTTC.

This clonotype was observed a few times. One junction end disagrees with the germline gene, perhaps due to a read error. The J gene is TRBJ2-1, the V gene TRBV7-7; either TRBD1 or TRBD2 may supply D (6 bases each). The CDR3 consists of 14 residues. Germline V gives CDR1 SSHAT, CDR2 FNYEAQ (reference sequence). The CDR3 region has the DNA TGTGCTAGCAGCCCCGGGGGCGCAGGCAATGAGCAGTTCTTC. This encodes CASSPGGAGNEQFF.

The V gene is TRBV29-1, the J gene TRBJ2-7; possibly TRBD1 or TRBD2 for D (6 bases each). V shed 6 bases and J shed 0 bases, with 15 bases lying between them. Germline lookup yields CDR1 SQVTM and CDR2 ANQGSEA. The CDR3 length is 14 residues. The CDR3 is CSVGGHFPSYEQYF. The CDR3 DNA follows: TGCAGCGTGGGGGGACACTTCCCCTCCTACGAGCAGTACTTC.

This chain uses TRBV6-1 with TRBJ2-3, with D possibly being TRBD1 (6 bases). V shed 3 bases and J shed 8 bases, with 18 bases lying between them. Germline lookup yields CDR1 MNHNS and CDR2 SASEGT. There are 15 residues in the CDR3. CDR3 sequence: CASSDLGLQGATQYF. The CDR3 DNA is TGTGCCAGCAGTGATTTAGGGTTACAGGGAGCTACGCAGTATTTT.

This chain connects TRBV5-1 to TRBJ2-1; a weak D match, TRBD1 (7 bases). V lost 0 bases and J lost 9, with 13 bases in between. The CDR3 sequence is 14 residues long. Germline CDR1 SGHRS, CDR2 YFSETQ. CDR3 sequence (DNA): TGCGCCAGCAGCTTGGGACTAGGGGGCACTGAGCAGTTCTTC. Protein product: CASSLGLGGTEQFF.

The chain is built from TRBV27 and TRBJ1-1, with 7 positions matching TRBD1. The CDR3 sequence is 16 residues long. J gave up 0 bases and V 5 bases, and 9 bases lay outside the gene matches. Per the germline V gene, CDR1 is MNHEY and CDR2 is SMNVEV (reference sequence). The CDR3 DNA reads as TGTGCCAGCAGTCACCTGGACAGGTTGATGAACACTGAAGCTTTCTTT. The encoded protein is CASSHLDRLMNTEAFF.

The CDR3 DNA reads TGTGCCAGCAGTGAAACGACAGGGGACCTCTATGGCTACACCTTC. Protein product: CASSETTGDLYGYTF. This rearrangement joins TRBV6-5 to TRBJ1-2, with 8 positions matching TRBD1. CDR3 length equals 15 residues. V shed 5 bases and J 4 bases; nucleotides not matched to a gene: 9. Looked up from germline, CDR1 is MNHEY and CDR2 is SVGAGI.

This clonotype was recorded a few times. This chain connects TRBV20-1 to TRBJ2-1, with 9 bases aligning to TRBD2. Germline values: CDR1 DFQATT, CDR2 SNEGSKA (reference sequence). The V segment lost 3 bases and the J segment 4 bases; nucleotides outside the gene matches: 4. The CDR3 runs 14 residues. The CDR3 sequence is CSARTSGIYNEQFF. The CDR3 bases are TGCAGTGCTAGGACTAGCGGAATTTACAATGAGCAGTTCTTC.

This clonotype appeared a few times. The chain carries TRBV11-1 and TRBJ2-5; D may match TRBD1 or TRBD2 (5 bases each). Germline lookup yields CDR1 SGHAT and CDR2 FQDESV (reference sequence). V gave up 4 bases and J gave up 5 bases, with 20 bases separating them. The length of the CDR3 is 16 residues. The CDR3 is CASSSSEVRGAETQYF. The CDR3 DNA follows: TGTGCCAGCAGCTCTTCCGAGGTCCGAGGGGCGGAGACCCAGTACTTC. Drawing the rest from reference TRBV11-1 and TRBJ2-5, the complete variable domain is EAEVAQSPRYKITEKSQAVAFWCDPISGHATLYWYRQILGQGPELLVQFQDESVVDDSQLPKDRFSAERLKGVDSTLKIQPAELGDSAMYLCASSSSEVRGAETQYFGPGTRLLVL.

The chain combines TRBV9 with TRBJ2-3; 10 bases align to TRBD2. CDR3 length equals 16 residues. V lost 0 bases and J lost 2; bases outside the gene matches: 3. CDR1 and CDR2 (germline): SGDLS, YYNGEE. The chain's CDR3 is CASSVGTSGFTDTQYF. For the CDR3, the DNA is TGTGCCAGCAGCGTAGGGACTAGCGGATTCACAGATACGCAGTATTTT.

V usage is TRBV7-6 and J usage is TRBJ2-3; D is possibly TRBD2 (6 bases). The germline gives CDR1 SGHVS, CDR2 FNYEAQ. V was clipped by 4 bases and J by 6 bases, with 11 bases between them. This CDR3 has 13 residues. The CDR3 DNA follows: TGTGCCAGCAGCTCACTTGGGGGGGATACGCAGTATTTT. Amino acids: CASSSLGGDTQYF.